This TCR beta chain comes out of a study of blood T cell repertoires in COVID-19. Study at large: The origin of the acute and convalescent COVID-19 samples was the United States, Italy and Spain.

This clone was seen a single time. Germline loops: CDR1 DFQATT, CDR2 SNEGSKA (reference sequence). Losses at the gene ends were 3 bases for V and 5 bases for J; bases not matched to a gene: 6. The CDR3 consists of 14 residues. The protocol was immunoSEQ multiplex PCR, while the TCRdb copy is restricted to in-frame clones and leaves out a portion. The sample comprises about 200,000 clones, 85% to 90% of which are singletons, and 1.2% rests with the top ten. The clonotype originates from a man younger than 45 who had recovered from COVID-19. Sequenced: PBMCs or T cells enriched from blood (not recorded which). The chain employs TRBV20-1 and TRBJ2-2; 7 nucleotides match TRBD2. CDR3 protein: CSASMQGGTGELFF. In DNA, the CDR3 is TGCAGTGCTAGTATGCAGGGAGGGACCGGGGAGCTGTTTTTT.